The 15 T cell receptor beta chains below all came from one sample that was sequenced in a study of T cells in Graves' hyperthyroidism and ophthalmopathy (dated by TCRdb to between 2018 and 2021). Libraries were constructed by multiplex PCR. The data were produced on an Illumina HiSeq 2000. Amplification of TCR beta CDR3 regions was carried out from RNA transcripts. The first round of RT-PCR for the TCR CDR3 was performed with the HTBI primer set and the Qiagen OneStep RT-PCR kit. The raw public data were reprocessed by TCRdb itself: fastp quality trimming at Q25, MiXCR clonotype calling, in-frame beta chains only. Identical CDR3 protein sequences are pooled into one entry, listed with their most common genes and DNA. The sample profile shows 250,000 to 300,000 distinct CDR3 sequences; 13% of them were found once. The ten largest make up almost 8% of the sample. The sequencing sample was made of blood. The source is a woman under 40 with Graves' hyperthyroidism that later progressed to Graves' ophthalmopathy.

This clonotype came up many times. The CDR3, as DNA: TGTGCCAGCAGCTTAACTAGCGGGATCGTTACAGATACGCAGTATTTT. Translation: CASSLTSGIVTDTQYF. This chain links TRBV7-2 with TRBJ2-3; 10 bases fit TRBD2. Trimming cost V 2 bases and J 3 bases; bases outside gene matches: 5. CDR1 and CDR2 from the germline V gene are SGHTA and FQGNSA. The length of the CDR3 is 16 residues.

This clonotype was seen at least ten times. The genes are TRBV24-1 and TRBJ2-1; D could derive from TRBD1 or TRBD2 (5 bases each). This CDR3 contains 17 residues. Germline CDR1 and CDR2: KGHDR and SFDVKD. V lost 6 bases to trimming and J lost 8 bases, with 25 bases between them. CDR3 loop: CATSSNLGTSLFDEQFF. As DNA, the CDR3 is TGTGCCACCAGTTCTAACCTGGGGACCTCGTTATTTGATGAGCAGTTCTTC.

In its sample, this clonotype was seen many times. The gene calls are TRBV7-2 and TRBJ1-2; D is ambiguous. This CDR3 is 15 amino acids long. Germline-derived CDR1 and CDR2 are SGHTA and FQGNSA. V was trimmed by 4 bases and J by 8 bases, leaving 20 bases between them. The CDR3, as DNA: TGTGCCAGCAGCTCCCGGCGCGGCAGCCAAATGGGCTACACCTTC. It encodes CASSSRRGSQMGYTF.

There are many counts of this clonotype. CDR3 loop: CASSPLLRTVADGYTF. CDR3 nucleotide sequence: TGTGCCAGCAGCCCCTTGTTAAGGACGGTGGCGGATGGCTACACCTTC. The chain carries TRBV11-2 and TRBJ1-2; D not certain. V lost 5 bases and J lost 6, with 22 bases in between. Germline V gene sequence: CDR1 SGHAT, CDR2 FQNNGV. The CDR3 contains 16 residues.

This clonotype was detected only a few times. Germline and junction disagree at one end, which may indicate a read error. The chain is built from TRBV15 and TRBJ2-1; D is unclear. This CDR3 is built from 16 residues. The V gene's germline CDR1 is LNHNV and CDR2 YYDKDF (reference sequence). Written as DNA, the CDR3 is TGTGCCACCAGCAGGGACCCACTCCTAACCTACAATGAGCGGTTCTTC. Protein sequence: CATSRDPLLTYNERFF.

This clonotype has ten or more counts. The J gene is TRBJ2-7, the V gene TRBV7-6; D is possibly TRBD2 (5 bases). In germline, CDR1 is SGHVS, CDR2 FNYEAQ. Between the trimmed V and J ends, which lost 1 base and 5 bases, there was a span of 9 bases. The CDR3 consists of 13 residues. The CDR3 here is CASSLGESNEQYF. CDR3 in DNA: TGTGCCAGCAGCTTAGGGGAGTCCAACGAGCAGTACTTC.

This clonotype was observed at least ten times. J is TRBJ2-5 and V is TRBV6-2 or TRBV6-3; 7 nucleotides match TRBD1. Unmatched junction bases numbered 7, after V lost 4 bases and J lost 5 bases. Germline loops: CDR1 MNHEY, CDR2 SVGEGT. The CDR3 sequence is 14 residues long. The CDR3 is CASSSATGRETQYF. The DNA of the CDR3 is TGTGCCAGCAGTTCCGCGACAGGGCGGGAGACCCAGTACTTC.

This clonotype has at least ten counts. The chain carries TRBV5-1 and TRBJ2-5, with 7 bases fitting TRBD2. The CDR3 length is 16 residues. The trim removed 4 bases at V and 4 bases at J, leaving 13 bases unmatched. Germline assignment: CDR1 SGHRS and CDR2 YFSETQ. In DNA, the CDR3 is TGCGCCAGCAGCCCGGGGTTTTCAGGCGGGGGAGAGACCCAGTACTTC. This gives the protein CASSPGFSGGGETQYF.

At least ten counts were recorded for this clonotype. The chain carries TRBV7-9 and TRBJ2-5; D is undetermined. Between the trimmed V and J ends, which lost 5 bases and 5 bases, there was a span of 15 bases. The CDR3 contains 14 residues. Germline V lookup: CDR1 SEHNR, CDR2 FQNEAQ (reference sequence). The DNA for the CDR3 is TGTGCCAGCAGCCCCACCGAAGGGTGGGAGACCCAGTACTTC. Translating it yields CASSPTEGWETQYF.

V and J are TRBV4-1 and TRBJ1-1; no clear D. The V end was cut by 2 bases, the J end by 13 bases, with 17 bases between. Germline CDR1 reads MGHRA; CDR2 reads YSYEKL. The CDR3 is made up of 13 amino acids. CDR3 sequence (DNA): TGCGCCAGCAGCCAACTTACCGGGTCCTTCGGTTTCTTT. The encoded protein is CASSQLTGSFGFF.

There are many counts of this clonotype. The chain is built from TRBV7-2 and TRBJ2-1; TRBD1 matches at 7 bases. V shed 1 base and J 8 bases; nucleotides not matched to a gene: 8. Germline CDR1 reads SGHTA; CDR2 reads FQGNSA. The CDR3 has 15 residues. CDR3 residues: CASSLDTTGMYEQFF. The CDR3 DNA is TGTGCCAGCAGCTTAGACACGACAGGGATGTATGAGCAGTTCTTC.

This clonotype was recorded many times. Germline is not matched at one junction end, which may reflect a read error. The rearrangement uses TRBV28 and TRBJ2-3; TRBD2 might be the D (5 bases). The CDR3 is 16 residues long. Germline V gives CDR1 MDHEN, CDR2 SYDVKM. The CDR3: CASTHDREVGTYTQYF. In nucleotides, the CDR3 is TGTGCCAGCACCCACGACCGGGAAGTGGGCACATATACGCAGTATTTT. Full variable domain (outside the CDR3, taken from reference TRBV28 and TRBJ2-3): DVKVTQSSRYLVKRTGEKVFLECVQDMDHENMFWYRQDPGLGLRLIYFSYDVKMKEKGDIPEGYSVSREKKERFSLILESASTNQTSMYLCASTHDREVGTYTQYFGPGTRLTVL.

This clonotype has ten or more counts. CDR3 sequence: CASSLWAGQETQYF. The CDR3, as DNA: TGTGCCAGCAGTTTATGGGCAGGCCAAGAGACCCAGTACTTC. This chain connects TRBV27 to TRBJ2-5; no firm D call. CDR3 length equals 14 residues. The ends were cut back, 1 base at V and 1 base at J, with 7 bases in the middle. CDR1 is MNHEY and CDR2 is SMNVEV in the germline V gene (reference sequence).

This clonotype was found many times. The chain joins TRBV2 to TRBJ1-5; 9 bases are shared with TRBD1. The CDR3 sequence is 15 residues long. The ends lost 7 bases at V and 3 bases at J; junction bases unmatched: 7. Germline V gene data show CDR1 as SNHLY and CDR2 as FYNNEI. CDR3 sequence (DNA): TGTGCCAGCACCGGAGGACAGGGGAACAATCAGCCCCAGCATTTT. This encodes CASTGGQGNNQPQHF.

This clonotype was seen repeatedly, ten times or more. V usage is TRBV27 and J usage is TRBJ2-3, with D possibly being TRBD1 or TRBD2 (5 bases each). The CDR3 extends over 14 amino acids. Germline V lookup: CDR1 MNHEY, CDR2 SMNVEV (reference sequence). V was trimmed by 6 bases and J by 1 base, leaving 11 bases between them. The CDR3 region is CASRGDLRTDTQYF. The CDR3 DNA follows: TGTGCCAGCAGAGGGGACCTCCGCACAGATACGCAGTATTTT.